The TCR beta chain described here comes from a study of T cells in Graves' hyperthyroidism and ophthalmopathy. Study as a whole: Peripheral blood collection took place at initial diagnosis, before any treatment.

The study's findings and limits: Before onset, by a median of approximately 5.9 months, the model predicted ophthalmopathy. Blood also held most thyroid clonotypes expanded beyond 0.001. Ophthalmopathy and stable hyperthyroidism were separated by a 13 V-J model.

The CDR3 contains 17 residues. Trimming shortened V by 0 bases and J by 3 bases, and 14 bases separated the two germline ends. Germline CDR1 and CDR2: SNHLY and FYNNEI. This clonotype was picked up many times. Its antigen remains unidentified. TCR beta CDR3 sequences were amplified from RNA transcripts. HTBI primers were used for first-round RT-PCR of the TCR CDR3. A single record per CDR3 protein comes from TCRdb applying MiXCR to the multiplex PCR reads. The data contain about 400,000 distinct CDR3 sequences, around 15% of them seen just once; the ten biggest clones take up about 21%. This sequence joins TRBV2 and TRBJ2-2; weak D call: TRBD2 (6 bases). This sequence originates from a woman aged 55-70 years with Graves' ophthalmopathy. Sequencing used blood. DNA of the CDR3: TGTGCCAGCAGTGAAGCCCTTCCGGGACTTCACACCGGGGAGCTGTTTTTT. Translating it yields CASSEALPGLHTGELFF.